The 5 T cell receptor beta chains presented below share a single source sample, sequenced in a study of T cells after yellow fever vaccination. One entry per CDR3 protein results from TCRdb running MiXCR on the 5' RACE reads. Here the sample spans 40,000 to 55,000 distinct CDR3 sequences, around 6.7% being singletons. The sample here was CD8+ T cells not binding an NS4B(214-222) dextramer, sorted from PBMCs, taken about 41 days after the first yellow fever vaccination. The receptors come from a man aged 18 to 29 who received the YFV17D yellow fever vaccine.

The chain combines TRBV7-9 with TRBJ2-3, with D unclear. Trimming removed 2 bases at V and 0 bases at J, with 9 bases between. CDR1 and CDR2 from the germline V gene are SEHNR and FQNEAQ (reference sequence). This CDR3 is 15 amino acids long. CDR3 sequence (DNA): TGTGCCAGCAGCTTACGACACACTAGCACAGATACGCAGTATTTT. It encodes CASSLRHTSTDTQYF.

This clonotype was seen repeatedly, ten times or more. The J gene is TRBJ1-1, the V gene TRBV14; D is ambiguous. The CDR3 totals 15 residues. Trimming left V 4 bases short and J 1 base short, with 13 bases between. Germline CDR1 SGHDN, CDR2 FVKESK. Here the CDR3 reads CASSPFFHTNTEAFF. CDR3 DNA sequence: TGTGCCAGCAGCCCATTCTTTCACACGAACACTGAAGCTTTCTTT.

This clonotype turned up a few times. V usage is TRBV5-4 and J usage is TRBJ2-5, with TRBD2 identical over 9 bases. The CDR3 runs 15 residues. Unmatched junction bases numbered 7, after V lost 3 bases and J lost 4 bases. The germline CDR1 and CDR2 sequences are SGHNT and YYREEE (reference sequence). The CDR3 DNA follows: TGTGCCAGCAGCTGGGACGCGGGGGGGGGAGAGACCCAGTACTTC. Translated, it gives CASSWDAGGGETQYF.

This clonotype was counted at least ten times. The J gene is TRBJ1-6, the V gene TRBV4-1; no clear D. In germline, CDR1 is MGHRA, CDR2 YSYEKL. CDR3 length equals 15 residues. Deletions cut 1 base from V and 9 bases from J, with 13 bases between. The chain's CDR3 is CASSQGLAFGSPLHF. The CDR3 nucleotides are TGCGCCAGCAGCCAAGGGCTGGCTTTCGGTTCACCCCTCCACTTT.

Points on this clonotype: The germline gene is not matched at one end of the junction; a read error may be the cause. The V gene is TRBV4-1, the J gene TRBJ1-5; D is undetermined. CDR1 is MGHRA, CDR2 YSYEKL, per germline. The CDR3 has 14 amino acids. The CDR3 nucleotides read TGCGCCAGCAGCCACAGTGCCGGCAACCAGCCCCAGCATTTT. It specifies CASSHSAGNQPQHF.